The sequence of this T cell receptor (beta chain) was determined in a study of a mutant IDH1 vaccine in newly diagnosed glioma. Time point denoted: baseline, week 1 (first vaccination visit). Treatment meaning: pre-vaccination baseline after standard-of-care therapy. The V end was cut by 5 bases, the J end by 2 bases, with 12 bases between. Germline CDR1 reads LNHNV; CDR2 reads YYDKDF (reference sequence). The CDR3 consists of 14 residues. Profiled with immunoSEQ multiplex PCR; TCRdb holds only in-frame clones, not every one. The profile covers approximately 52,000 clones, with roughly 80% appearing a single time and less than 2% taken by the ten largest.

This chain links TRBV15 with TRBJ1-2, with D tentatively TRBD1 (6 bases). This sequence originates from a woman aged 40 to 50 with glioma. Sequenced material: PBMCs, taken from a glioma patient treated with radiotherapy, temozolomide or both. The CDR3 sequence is CATSSGGWNYGYTF. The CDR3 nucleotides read TGTGCCACCAGCTCCGGGGGCTGGAACTATGGCTACACCTTC.